This is a list of T cell receptor beta chains from one sample in a study of T cells after yellow fever vaccination. TCRdb re-derived calls from the 5' RACE reads in MiXCR, one entry per CDR3 protein. The data contain 60,000 to 75,000 distinct CDR3 sequences, about 7% of them singletons. Sample: CD8+ T cells sorted from PBMCs, taken roughly 45 days after the first yellow fever vaccination. The receptors were gathered from a young man who received the YFV17D yellow fever vaccine. CDR3s include the opening cysteine and the closing phenylalanine or tryptophan. The D gene is left open where the match is weak. Clone size, where shown, is once, few, many, or a class for clones that have expanded.

many	.	TRBJ1-1	TRBV6-5	TGTGCCAGCAGTTACAGGATGAGAGGGCCGAACACTGAAGCTTTCTTT	CASSYRMRGPNTEAFF
many	.	TRBJ2-1	TRBV7-9	TGTGCCAGCAGCTTAGCCTCCAGGGGGGTATACAATGAGCAGTTCTTC	CASSLASRGVYNEQFF
many	TRBD1	TRBJ2-3	TRBV4-2	TGTGCCAGCAGCCTGGACAGGGTCTGGGATTTT	CASSLDRVWDF
many	TRBD1	TRBJ2-5	TRBV27	TGTGCCAGCAGAGAGATACTCGGGACAGTAAAGTACTTC	CASREILGTVKYF
many	.	TRBJ2-1	TRBV7-3	TGTGCCAGCAGCTCCGGGGCCAGCTCCTACAATGAGCAGTTCTTC	CASSSGASSYNEQFF
.	TRBD2	TRBJ2-5	TRBV7-9	TGTGCCAGCAGCTTAGCGATAGCGGGGGATCAAGAGACCCAGTACTTC	CASSLAIAGDQETQYF
many	.	TRBJ1-1	TRBV20-1	TGCAGTGCTAGGGCCCACGGGCCAGGTCTTACTGAAGCTTTCTTT	CSARAHGPGLTEAFF
many	.	TRBJ2-5	TRBV12-3/TRBV12-4	TGTGCCAGCAGTTTAGAGGGGTTTCAAGAGACCCAGTACTTC	CASSLEGFQETQYF
many	TRBD1	TRBJ2-7	TRBV20-1	TGCAGCCCTCGGGACAGGAGATCCTACGAGCAGTACTTC	CSPRDRRSYEQYF
many	.	TRBJ2-2	TRBV6-4	TGTGCCAGCAGTGAGGGGGGACAAAACACCGGGGAGCTGTTTTTT	CASSEGGQNTGELFF
.	.	TRBJ1-5	TRBV7-2	TGTGCCAGCAGCTTAGTTGGCCGACCAGAGCAGCCCCAGCATTTT	CASSLVGRPEQPQHF
many	TRBD1	TRBJ1-5	TRBV28	TGTGCCAGCAGCACGGGCAAAGGGACAGGGCGATTTAGTAGCAATCAGCCCCAGCATTTT	CASSTGKGTGRFSSNQPQHF
many	TRBD1	TRBJ2-7	TRBV10-3	TGTGCCATCAGTGAGTCGACAGGGTTCCCCTACGAGCAGTACTTC	CAISESTGFPYEQYF
many	.	TRBJ2-6	TRBV6-5	TGTGCCAGCTCTGGGTCTGGGGCCAACGTCCTGACTTTC	CASSGSGANVLTF
.	.	TRBJ1-5	TRBV5-1	TGCGCCAGCAGCTTCGGCAGGGATAGCAATCAGCCCCAGCATTTT	CASSFGRDSNQPQHF
.	.	TRBJ1-2	TRBV5-1	TGCGCCAGCAGCCTCCGAGGCGCCGCGGTAGCTAACTATGGCTACACCTTC	CASSLRGAAVANYGYTF
.	TRBD1	TRBJ1-3	TRBV7-9	TGTGCCAGCAGCCGGACAGGGTACGATAGAAACACCATATATTTT	CASSRTGYDRNTIYF
few	.	TRBJ1-3	TRBV7-8	TGTGCCAGCAGCTCACCCGGACGGTACTCTGGAAACACCATATATTTT	CASSSPGRYSGNTIYF
.	.	TRBJ2-6	TRBV29-1	TGCAGCGTTGAAGATCGACATGGCTCTGGGGCCAACGTCCTGACTTTC	CSVEDRHGSGANVLTF
few	.	TRBJ1-5	TRBV7-2	TGTGCCAGCAGCTTAGGAGGGCCCCAGCATTTT	CASSLGGPQHF
many	.	TRBJ2-7	TRBV5-4	TGTGCCAGCAGCTACATCCCCAACGAGCAGTACTTC	CASSYIPNEQYF
few	.	TRBJ1-5	TRBV7-9	TGTGCCAGCAGCTTAGCGGTTAGTGGCAATCAGCCCCAGCATTTT	CASSLAVSGNQPQHF
many	TRBD2	TRBJ2-1	TRBV4-1	TGCGCCAGCAGCCAAGGCGGGGGGTATAACAATGAGCAGTTCTTC	CASSQGGGYNNEQFF
.	.	TRBJ1-2	TRBV3-1	TGTGCCAGCAGCCAAGAAGAAGGGGCGGGGGGCTACACCTTC	CASSQEEGAGGYTF
few	.	TRBJ2-1	TRBV2	TGTGCCAGCAGCCCTCATGAGCAGTTCTTC	CASSPHEQFF
many	TRBD2	TRBJ2-1	TRBV6-2/TRBV6-3	TGTGCCAGCAGTCCCGGACTAGCAGCAGGAGAGCAGTTCTTC	CASSPGLAAGEQFF
.	TRBD1	TRBJ1-2	TRBV5-1	TGCGCCAGCAGCTTGGCGGACAGGGAGGCGAACTATGGCTACACCTTC	CASSLADREANYGYTF
many	.	TRBJ1-2	TRBV7-2	TGTGCCAGCAGCTTACTCTCGGGGGGCCTCTATGGCTACACCTTC	CASSLLSGGLYGYTF
many	.	TRBJ2-7	TRBV20-1	TGCAGTGCCCCTTACGGGGTCGATTACGAGCAGTACTTC	CSAPYGVDYEQYF
many	.	TRBJ2-3	TRBV7-2	TGTGCCAGCAGCTTATTGTGGGGGGGCCCCGATACGCAGTATTTT	CASSLLWGGPDTQYF
.	TRBD1	TRBJ1-3	TRBV30	TGTGCCTGGCGACGCAAGACAGGGAGTGGAAACACCATATATTTT	CAWRRKTGSGNTIYF
.	TRBD2	TRBJ2-7	TRBV5-4	TGTGCCAGCAGCAAGCCCCTTGCGGGGGGGGCCGTCGAGCAGTACTTC	CASSKPLAGGAVEQYF
many	TRBD2	TRBJ2-2	TRBV4-1	TGCGCCAGCAGCCCCTCCGGGGGGGTAACCGGGGAGCTGTTTTTT	CASSPSGGVTGELFF
many	.	TRBJ2-6	TRBV6-5	TGTGCCAGCATGCATGGGGCCAACGTCCTGACTTTC	CASMHGANVLTF
.	.	TRBJ2-1	TRBV7-8	TGTGCCAGCAGCTTGGACTTGCCCCCCAATGAGCAGTTCTTC	CASSLDLPPNEQFF
.	TRBD2	TRBJ2-5	TRBV29-1	TGCAGCGCTAGAGGACTAGCGGGGCCGGAGACCCAGTACTTC	CSARGLAGPETQYF
.	.	TRBJ1-1	TRBV7-9	TGTGCCAGCAGCCCGACGGACGGGAACACTGAAGCTTTCTTT	CASSPTDGNTEAFF
many	.	TRBJ1-6	TRBV9	TGTGCCAGCAGCGTAGGGGCGCGACAGAGATATAATTCACCCCTCCACTTT	CASSVGARQRYNSPLHF
.	.	TRBJ2-1	TRBV19	TGTGCCAGTAGTGATTCGGGAACCCACAATGAGCAGTTCTTC	CASSDSGTHNEQFF
few	.	TRBJ1-5	TRBV25-1	TGTGCCAGCAGTGAATGTCTGGGGGCATTACCCCAGCATTTT	CASSECLGALPQHF
many	TRBD1	TRBJ2-5	TRBV9	TGTGCCAGCAGCCCAAGGTCTCAGGGGGAAGAGACCCAGTACTTC	CASSPRSQGEETQYF
many	.	TRBJ2-1	TRBV12-3/TRBV12-4	TGTGCCAGCAGTTGGGCCTCCCCGGACAATGAGCAGTTCTTC	CASSWASPDNEQFF
few	.	TRBJ2-1	TRBV27	TGTGCCGCGGCGGTGGTTCCCTACAATGAGCAGTTCTTC	CAAAVVPYNEQFF
few	TRBD2	TRBJ2-2	TRBV4-3	TGCGCCAGCAGCCAAGATCACCGACTAGCGGGGGGGCCGGGCGGGGAGCTGTTTTTT	CASSQDHRLAGGPGGELFF
.	TRBD2	TRBJ2-5	TRBV5-5	TGTGCCAGCAGCCGAAATAAAGCGGGGGTAAAAGAGACCCAGTACTTC	CASSRNKAGVKETQYF
many	.	TRBJ2-1	TRBV4-3	TGCGCCAGCAGCCGCGTCACCGACACCGGTGAGCAGTTCTTC	CASSRVTDTGEQFF
.	TRBD1	TRBJ1-2	TRBV12-3/TRBV12-4	TGTGCCAGCAGGCCCTACGGGACAGGGCAAAGCTACACCTTC	CASRPYGTGQSYTF
many	.	TRBJ2-7	TRBV19	TGTGCCACTGGGGCCTACTCAAGCGACGAGCAGTACTTC	CATGAYSSDEQYF
.	.	TRBJ2-3	TRBV7-8	TGTGCCAGCAGCTTCATATCGAGTACAGATACGCAGTATTTT	CASSFISSTDTQYF
.	.	TRBJ2-3	TRBV7-9	TGTGCCAGCAGCCGGGGGACCCAGAGCACAGATACGCAGTATTTT	CASSRGTQSTDTQYF
many	TRBD1	TRBJ1-2	TRBV12-3/TRBV12-4	TGTGCCAGCAGTCAGGGGGCGACTAACTATGGCTACACCTTC	CASSQGATNYGYTF
many	.	TRBJ2-3	TRBV9	TGTGCCAGCAGCGTAGGAGGGGGTGGCGCAGATACGCAGTATTTT	CASSVGGGGADTQYF
many	.	TRBJ2-1	TRBV7-9	TGTGCCAGCAGCGCGCACCTAGGGGCTGGAGAGCAGTTCTTC	CASSAHLGAGEQFF
few	.	TRBJ2-7	TRBV6-1	TGTGCCAGCAGCGTCAGGGAAACCTACGAGCAGTACTTC	CASSVRETYEQYF
.	.	TRBJ2-7	TRBV5-1	TGCGCCAGCAGAGGACAGCAGGCGAGCTCCTACGAGCAGTACTTC	CASRGQQASSYEQYF
.	.	TRBJ2-1	TRBV6-5	TGTGCCAGCAGTTACAGCAATGAGCAGTTCTTC	CASSYSNEQFF
.	.	TRBJ2-1	TRBV9	TGTGCCAGCAGCGTAACCGGGGGCTCCTACAATGAGCAGTTCTTC	CASSVTGGSYNEQFF
.	.	TRBJ1-3	TRBV4-1	TGCGCCAGCAGCCAACATTACCGGACGGACTCTGGAAACAACATATATTTT	CASSQHYRTDSGNNIYF